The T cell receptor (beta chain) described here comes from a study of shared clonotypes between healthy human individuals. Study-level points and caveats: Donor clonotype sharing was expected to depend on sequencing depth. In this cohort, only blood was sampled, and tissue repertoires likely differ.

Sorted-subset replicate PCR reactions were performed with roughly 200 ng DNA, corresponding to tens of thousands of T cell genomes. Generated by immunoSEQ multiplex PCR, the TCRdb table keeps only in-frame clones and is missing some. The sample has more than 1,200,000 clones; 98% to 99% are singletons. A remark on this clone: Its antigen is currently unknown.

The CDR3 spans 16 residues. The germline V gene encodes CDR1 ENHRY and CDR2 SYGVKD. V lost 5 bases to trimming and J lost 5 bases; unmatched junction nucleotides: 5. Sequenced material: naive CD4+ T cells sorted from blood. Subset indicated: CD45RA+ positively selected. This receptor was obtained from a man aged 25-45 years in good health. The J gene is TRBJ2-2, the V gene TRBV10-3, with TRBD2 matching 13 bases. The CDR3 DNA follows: TGTGCCATCAGTCCTGGACTAGCGGGAGTAACCGGGGAGCTGTTTTTT. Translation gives CAISPGLAGVTGELFF.